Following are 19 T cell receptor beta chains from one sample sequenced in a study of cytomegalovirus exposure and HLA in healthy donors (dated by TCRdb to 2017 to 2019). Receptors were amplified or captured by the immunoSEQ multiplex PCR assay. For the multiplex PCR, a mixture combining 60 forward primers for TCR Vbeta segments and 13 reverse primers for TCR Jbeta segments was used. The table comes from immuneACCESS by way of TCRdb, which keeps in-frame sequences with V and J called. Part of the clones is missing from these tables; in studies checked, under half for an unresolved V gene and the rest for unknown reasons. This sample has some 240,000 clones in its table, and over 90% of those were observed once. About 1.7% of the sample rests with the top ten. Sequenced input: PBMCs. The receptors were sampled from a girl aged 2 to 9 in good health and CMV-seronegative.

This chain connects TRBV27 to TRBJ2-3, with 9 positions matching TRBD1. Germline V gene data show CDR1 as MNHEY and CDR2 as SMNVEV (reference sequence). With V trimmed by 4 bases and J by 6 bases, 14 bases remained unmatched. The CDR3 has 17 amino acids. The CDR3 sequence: CASSSTWDRDAPDTQYF. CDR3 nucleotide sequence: TGTGCCAGCAGTTCTACCTGGGACAGGGACGCACCTGATACGCAGTATTTT.

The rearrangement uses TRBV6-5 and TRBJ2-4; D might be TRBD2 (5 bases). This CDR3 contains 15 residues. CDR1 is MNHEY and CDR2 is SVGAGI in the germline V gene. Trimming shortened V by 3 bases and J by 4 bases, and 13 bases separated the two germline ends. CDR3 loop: CASSYGRGGKNIQYF. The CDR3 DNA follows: TGTGCCAGCAGTTATGGACGGGGTGGAAAAAACATTCAGTACTTC.

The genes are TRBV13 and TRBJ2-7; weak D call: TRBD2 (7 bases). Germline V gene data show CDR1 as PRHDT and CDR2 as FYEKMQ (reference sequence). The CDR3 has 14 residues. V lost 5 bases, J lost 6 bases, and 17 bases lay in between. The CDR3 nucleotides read TGTGCCAGCAGCCCCGGCAGGGGCGGGGGCGAGCAGTACTTC. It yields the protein CASSPGRGGGEQYF.

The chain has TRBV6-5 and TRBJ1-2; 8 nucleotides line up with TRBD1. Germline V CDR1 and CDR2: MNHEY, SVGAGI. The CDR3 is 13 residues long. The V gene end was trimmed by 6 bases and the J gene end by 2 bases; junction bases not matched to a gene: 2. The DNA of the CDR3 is TGTGCCAGCAGCCGGACAGGGAACTATGGCTACACCTTC. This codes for CASSRTGNYGYTF.

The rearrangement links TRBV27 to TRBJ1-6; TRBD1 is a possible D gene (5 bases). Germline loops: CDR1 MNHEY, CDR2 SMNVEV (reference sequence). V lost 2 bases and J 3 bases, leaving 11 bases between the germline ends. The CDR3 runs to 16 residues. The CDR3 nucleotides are TGTGCCAGCAGTTTAAGCGGGACCCGCTATAATTCACCCCTCCACTTT. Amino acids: CASSLSGTRYNSPLHF.

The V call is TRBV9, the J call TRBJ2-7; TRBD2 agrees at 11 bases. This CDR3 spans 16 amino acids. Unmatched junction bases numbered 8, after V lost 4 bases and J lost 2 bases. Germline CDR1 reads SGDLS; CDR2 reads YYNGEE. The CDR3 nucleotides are TGTGCCAGCAGCACCTCACCGGGACTAGCGGCCTACGAGCAGTACTTC. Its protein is CASSTSPGLAAYEQYF.

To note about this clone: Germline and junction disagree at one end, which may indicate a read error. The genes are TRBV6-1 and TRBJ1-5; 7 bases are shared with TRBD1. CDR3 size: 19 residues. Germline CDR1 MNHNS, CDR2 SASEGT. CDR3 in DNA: TGTGCCAGCAGTAAAGCCGGGACAGCTCTTTCGGGGAGCAATCAGCCCCAGCATTTT. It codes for CASSKAGTALSGSNQPQHF.

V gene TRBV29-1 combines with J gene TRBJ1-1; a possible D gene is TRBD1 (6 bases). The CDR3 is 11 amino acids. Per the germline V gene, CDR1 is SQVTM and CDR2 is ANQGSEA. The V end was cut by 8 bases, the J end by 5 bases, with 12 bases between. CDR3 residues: CSYGRGTEAFF. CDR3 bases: TGCAGCTATGGAAGGGGGACTGAAGCTTTCTTT.

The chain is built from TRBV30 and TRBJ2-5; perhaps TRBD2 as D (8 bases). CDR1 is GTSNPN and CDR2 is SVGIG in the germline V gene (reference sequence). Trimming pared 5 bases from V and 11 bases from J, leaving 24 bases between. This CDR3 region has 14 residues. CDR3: CAWAPGQLLAEQYF. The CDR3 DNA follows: TGTGCCTGGGCGCCGGGACAGTTACTAGCGGAGCAGTACTTC.

CDR3 DNA sequence: TGTGCCAGCTCACCACCGGGGACAGGGGACACCGGGGAGCTGTTTTTT. Its translation: CASSPPGTGDTGELFF. The rearrangement links TRBV18 to TRBJ2-2; 10 nucleotides match TRBD1. This CDR3 contains 16 residues. The germline gives CDR1 KGHSH, CDR2 LQKENI. Trimming cost V 0 bases and J 3 bases; bases outside gene matches: 1. The whole variable domain, filled in from reference TRBV18 and TRBJ2-2, reads NAGVMQNPRHLVRRRGQEARLRCSPMKGHSHVYWYRQLPEEGLKFMVYLQKENIIDESGMPKERFSAEFPKEGPSILRIQQVVRGDSAAYFCASSPPGTGDTGELFFGEGSRLTVL.

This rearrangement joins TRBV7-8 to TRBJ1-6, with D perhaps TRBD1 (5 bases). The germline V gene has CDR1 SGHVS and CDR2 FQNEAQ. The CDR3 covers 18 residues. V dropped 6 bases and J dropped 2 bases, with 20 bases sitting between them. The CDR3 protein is CASSFDSSLRTYNSPLHF. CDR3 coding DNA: TGTGCCAGCAGTTTCGACAGCTCTCTTCGGACCTATAATTCACCCCTCCACTTT.

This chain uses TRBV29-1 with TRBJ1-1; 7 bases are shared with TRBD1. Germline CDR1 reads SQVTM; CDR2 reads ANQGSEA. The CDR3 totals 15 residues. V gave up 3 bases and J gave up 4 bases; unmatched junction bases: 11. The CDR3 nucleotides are TGCAGCGTTGAGGTACAGGGGAAAGTATCCACTGAAGCTTTCTTT. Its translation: CSVEVQGKVSTEAFF.

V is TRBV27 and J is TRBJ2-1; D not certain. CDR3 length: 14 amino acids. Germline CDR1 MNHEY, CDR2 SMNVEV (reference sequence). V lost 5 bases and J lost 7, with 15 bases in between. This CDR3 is CASSATTRINEQFF. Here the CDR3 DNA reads TGTGCCAGCAGTGCAACAACCCGCATAAATGAGCAGTTCTTC.

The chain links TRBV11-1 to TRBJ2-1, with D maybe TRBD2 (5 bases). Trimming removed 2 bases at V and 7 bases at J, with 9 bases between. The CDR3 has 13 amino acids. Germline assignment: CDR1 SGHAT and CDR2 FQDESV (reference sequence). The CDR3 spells CASSLWRGNEQFF. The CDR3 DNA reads TGTGCCAGCAGCTTATGGCGAGGGAATGAGCAGTTCTTC.

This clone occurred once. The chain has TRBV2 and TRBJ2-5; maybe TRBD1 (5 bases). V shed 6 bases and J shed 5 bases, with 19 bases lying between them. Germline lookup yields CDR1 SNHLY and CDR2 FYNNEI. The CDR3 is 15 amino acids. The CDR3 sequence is CASRTDGGAWETQYF. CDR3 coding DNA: TGTGCCAGCAGGACAGACGGTGGGGCGTGGGAGACCCAGTACTTC.

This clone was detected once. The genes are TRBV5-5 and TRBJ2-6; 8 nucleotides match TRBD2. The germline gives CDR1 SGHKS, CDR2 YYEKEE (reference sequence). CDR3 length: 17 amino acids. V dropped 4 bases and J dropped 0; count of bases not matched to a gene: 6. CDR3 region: CASSAWGTSSGANVLTF. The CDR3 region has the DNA TGTGCCAGCAGCGCTTGGGGGACTAGCTCTGGGGCCAACGTCCTGACTTTC. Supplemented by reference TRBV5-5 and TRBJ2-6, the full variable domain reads DAGVTQSPTHLIKTRGQQVTLRCSPISGHKSVSWYQQVLGQGPQFIFQYYEKEERGRGNFPDRFSARQFPNYSSELNVNALLLGDSALYLCASSAWGTSSGANVLTFGAGSRLTVL.

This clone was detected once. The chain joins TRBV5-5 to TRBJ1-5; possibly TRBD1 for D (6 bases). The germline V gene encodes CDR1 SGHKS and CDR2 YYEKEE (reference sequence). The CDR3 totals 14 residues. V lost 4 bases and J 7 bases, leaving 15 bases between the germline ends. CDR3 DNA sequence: TGTGCCAGCAGCCCGGACAGACTACTGCAGCCCCAGCATTTT. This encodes CASSPDRLLQPQHF.

CDR3 in amino acids: CASMQGSGNTIYF. Written as DNA, the CDR3 is TGTGCCAGCATGCAGGGTTCAGGCAACACCATATATTTT. V usage is TRBV7-9 and J usage is TRBJ1-3, with D perhaps TRBD1 (5 bases). V lost 7 bases, J lost 7 bases, and 14 bases lay in between. The CDR3 has 13 amino acids. In germline, CDR1 is SEHNR, CDR2 FQNEAQ (reference sequence). Based on the CDR3 plus reference TRBV7-9 and TRBJ1-3, the full variable domain is DTGVSQNPRHKITKRGQNVTFRCDPISEHNRLYWYRQTLGQGPEFLTYFQNEAQLEKSRLLSDRFSAERPKGSFSTLEIQRTEQGDSAMYLCASMQGSGNTIYFGEGSWLTVV.

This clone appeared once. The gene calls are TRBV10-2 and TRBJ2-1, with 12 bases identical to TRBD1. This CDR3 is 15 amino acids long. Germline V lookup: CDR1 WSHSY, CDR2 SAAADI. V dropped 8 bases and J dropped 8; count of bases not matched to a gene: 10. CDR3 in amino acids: CASQAGTGGKDEQFF. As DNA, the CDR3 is TGCGCCAGCCAAGCGGGGACAGGGGGCAAAGATGAGCAGTTCTTC.